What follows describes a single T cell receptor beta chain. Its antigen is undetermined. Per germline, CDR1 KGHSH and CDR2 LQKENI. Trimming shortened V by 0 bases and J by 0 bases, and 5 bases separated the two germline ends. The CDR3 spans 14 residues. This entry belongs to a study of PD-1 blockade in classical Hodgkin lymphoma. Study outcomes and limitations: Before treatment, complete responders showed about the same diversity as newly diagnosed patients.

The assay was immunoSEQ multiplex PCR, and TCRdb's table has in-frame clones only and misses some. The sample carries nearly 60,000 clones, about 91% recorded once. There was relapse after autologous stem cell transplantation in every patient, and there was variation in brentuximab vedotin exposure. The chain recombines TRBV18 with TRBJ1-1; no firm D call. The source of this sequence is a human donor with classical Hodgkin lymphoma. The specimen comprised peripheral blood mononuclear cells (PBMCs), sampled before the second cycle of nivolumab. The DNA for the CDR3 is TGTGCCAGCTCACCACCTCATATGAACACTGAAGCTTTCTTT. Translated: CASSPPHMNTEAFF.